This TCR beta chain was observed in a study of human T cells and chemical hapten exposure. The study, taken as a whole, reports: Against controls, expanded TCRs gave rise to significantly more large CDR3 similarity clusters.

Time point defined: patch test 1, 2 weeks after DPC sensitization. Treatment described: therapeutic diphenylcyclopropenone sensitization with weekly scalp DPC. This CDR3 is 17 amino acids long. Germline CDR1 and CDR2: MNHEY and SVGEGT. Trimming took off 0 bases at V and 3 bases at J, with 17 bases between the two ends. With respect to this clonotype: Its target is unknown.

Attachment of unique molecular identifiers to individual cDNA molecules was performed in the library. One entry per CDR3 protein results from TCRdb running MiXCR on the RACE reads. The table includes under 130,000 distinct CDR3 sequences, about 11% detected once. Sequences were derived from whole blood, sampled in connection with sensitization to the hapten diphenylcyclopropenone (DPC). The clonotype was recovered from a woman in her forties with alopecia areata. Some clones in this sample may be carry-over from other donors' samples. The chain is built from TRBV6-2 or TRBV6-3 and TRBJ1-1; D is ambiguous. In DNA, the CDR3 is TGTGCCAGCAGTTACTCTCTGGGCGGACTGGGTGACACTGAAGCTTTCTTT. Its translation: CASSYSLGGLGDTEAFF.